This is a list of T cell receptor beta chains from one sample in a study of T cells in Graves' hyperthyroidism and ophthalmopathy. TCRdb reanalysed the multiplex PCR reads using MiXCR and keeps one entry per CDR3 protein. The data contain 400,000 to 600,000 distinct CDR3 sequences, around 21% of them singletons. Sequenced: blood. These TCRs come from a man between 18 and 35 years old with Graves' hyperthyroidism. Both conserved end residues are part of each CDR3. The order of the fields is CDR3 length, D gene, V gene, clone size, J gene, CDR3 protein, CDR3 DNA. D genes are given only for firm matches. Clone size is stated in some rows and not others, as once, few, many or a class when expanded.

15	-	TRBV6-1	-	TRBJ1-5	CASSGGNRDNQPQHF	TGTGCCAGCAGTGGGGGCAATCGGGACAATCAGCCCCAGCATTTT
12	TRBD2	TRBV29-1	-	TRBJ2-7	CSVGQAGGEQYF	TGCAGCGTTGGGCAGGCGGGGGGGGAGCAGTACTTC
15	TRBD2	TRBV28	-	TRBJ2-3	CASHSGGGTTDTQYF	TGTGCCAGCCATTCGGGGGGGGGCACGACAGATACGCAGTATTTT
15	TRBD2	TRBV11-2	few	TRBJ2-7	CASSPWTSGGLEQYF	TGTGCCAGCAGCCCCTGGACTAGCGGGGGGCTCGAGCAGTACTTC
13	-	TRBV6-5	many	TRBJ2-7	CASSYGVYYEQYF	TGTGCCAGCAGTTACGGGGTGTACTACGAGCAGTACTTC
13	-	TRBV12-3/TRBV12-4	-	TRBJ1-2	CASSYKAGYGYTF	TGTGCCAGCAGTTATAAAGCCGGCTATGGCTACACCTTC
15	TRBD2	TRBV7-2	few	TRBJ2-2	CASSLRAGETGELFF	TGTGCCAGCAGCTTGCGCGCGGGGGAAACCGGGGAGCTGTTTTTT
15	TRBD1	TRBV11-2	many	TRBJ1-2	CASSPLTGIDYGYTF	TGTGCCAGCAGCCCGCTGACAGGGATCGACTATGGCTACACCTTC
16	-	TRBV12-5	-	TRBJ2-7	CASGWVALGTDCEQYF	TGTGCTAGTGGTTGGGTCGCTCTGGGGACTGACTGCGAGCAGTACTTC
15	-	TRBV3-1	many	TRBJ2-7	CASSRRTTSSYEQYF	TGTGCCAGCAGTCGGAGGACCACGAGCTCCTACGAGCAGTACTTC
15	TRBD1	TRBV25-1	many	TRBJ2-7	CASSAPGQGSYEQYF	TGTGCCAGCAGTGCCCCGGGACAGGGGTCCTACGAGCAGTACTTC
13	-	TRBV12-3/TRBV12-4	few	TRBJ1-1	CASTGYEVTEAFF	TGTGCCAGCACCGGGTACGAGGTCACTGAAGCTTTCTTT
14	-	TRBV6-2/TRBV6-3	many	TRBJ1-1	CASRKGIMNTEAFF	TGTGCCAGCAGAAAAGGGATCATGAACACTGAAGCTTTCTTT
18	-	TRBV11-2	-	TRBJ2-2	CASSFEADAGEGAGELFF	TGTGCCAGCAGCTTCGAAGCGGATGCAGGGGAAGGCGCCGGGGAGCTGTTTTTT
16	-	TRBV5-1	many	TRBJ2-7	CASSWSRTPTFYEQYF	TGCGCCAGCTCCTGGAGCCGAACTCCGACTTTCTACGAGCAGTACTTC
16	TRBD1	TRBV12-3/TRBV12-4	-	TRBJ1-2	CASSLSGQGATYGYTF	TGTGCCAGCAGTTTGTCGGGGCAGGGGGCCACCTATGGCTACACCTTC
14	-	TRBV7-9	few	TRBJ1-1	CASSIREFPTEAFF	TGTGCCAGCAGCATCAGGGAGTTTCCGACTGAAGCTTTCTTT
13	TRBD1	TRBV29-1	-	TRBJ2-7	CSALTGTGYEQYF	TGCAGCGCCCTTACCGGGACAGGGTACGAGCAGTACTTC
11	-	TRBV25-1	many	TRBJ1-2	CASHSNYGYTF	TGTGCTTCCCACAGTAACTATGGCTACACCTTC
15	TRBD2	TRBV5-1	-	TRBJ2-7	CASSLALAGGYEQYF	TGCGCCAGCAGCTTGGCCTTGGCGGGAGGTTACGAGCAGTACTTC
16	-	TRBV7-6	many	TRBJ1-1	CASSLALWDKNTEAFF	TGTGCCAGCAGCTTAGCCTTGTGGGACAAAAACACTGAAGCTTTCTTT
14	-	TRBV9	many	TRBJ2-7	CASSVSGTPSEQYF	TGTGCCAGCAGCGTCTCCGGGACACCAAGCGAGCAGTACTTC
11	-	TRBV2	many	TRBJ2-7	CASRNLRRDVF	TGTGCCAGCAGAAATCTCCGGAGGGACGTCTTC
15	-	TRBV20-1	many	TRBJ2-2	CSGRDSGIGTGELFF	TGCAGTGGCAGGGACTCAGGGATAGGGACCGGGGAGCTGTTTTTT
15	TRBD2	TRBV20-1	-	TRBJ2-5	CSARDGLASQETQYF	TGCAGTGCTAGAGACGGACTAGCGAGCCAAGAGACCCAGTACTTC
14	-	TRBV25-1	many	TRBJ2-5	CASSDPRPEETQYF	TGTGCCAGCAGTGACCCTCGGCCGGAGGAGACCCAGTACTTC
14	-	TRBV9	-	TRBJ1-2	CASHVKCAPYGYTF	TGTGCCAGCCACGTAAAGTGCGCTCCCTATGGCTACACCTTC
15	-	TRBV12-3/TRBV12-4	-	TRBJ2-2	CASSPAQGGSGELFF	TGTGCCAGCAGCCCCGCACAGGGGGGGTCCGGGGAGCTGTTTTTT
17	-	TRBV5-1	many	TRBJ2-2	CASSFLPGPQNTGELFF	TGCGCCAGCAGCTTCCTACCGGGTCCTCAGAACACCGGGGAGCTGTTTTTT
14	-	TRBV6-5	many	TRBJ2-7	CASSYMPPYYEQYF	TGTGCCAGCAGTTACATGCCCCCCTACTACGAGCAGTACTTC
13	-	TRBV28	many	TRBJ1-5	CASSLPWGQPQHF	TGTGCCAGCAGCCTACCCTGGGGGCAGCCCCAGCATTTT
17	TRBD2	TRBV4-1	-	TRBJ2-7	CASSRIRTSGGAYEQYF	TGCGCCAGCAGCCGAATAAGGACTAGCGGGGGGGCCTACGAGCAGTACTTC
12	-	TRBV2	many	TRBJ2-7	CASSGVSYEQYF	TGTGCCAGCAGTGGCGTTTCCTACGAGCAGTACTTC
13	TRBD1	TRBV29-1	-	TRBJ1-1	CSVAGQVVFGAFF	TGCAGCGTTGCCGGACAGGTAGTATTTGGAGCTTTCTTT
12	-	TRBV30	many	TRBJ1-1	CAWLQIDTEAFF	TGTGCCTGGTTACAGATCGACACTGAAGCTTTCTTT
13	-	TRBV18	many	TRBJ1-5	CASSLDSNQPQHF	TGTGCCAGCTCCCTAGACAGCAATCAGCCCCAGCATTTT
10	-	TRBV12-3/TRBV12-4	many	TRBJ1-2	CAGGVHGYTF	TGTGCCGGAGGGGTACATGGCTACACCTTC
13	-	TRBV3-1	-	TRBJ1-1	CASSQRGPTEAFF	TGTGCCAGCAGCCAACGGGGTCCCACTGAAGCTTTCTTT
14	-	TRBV20-1	many	TRBJ1-1	CSARVAQVNTEAFF	TGCAGTGCTAGAGTGGCACAAGTGAACACTGAAGCTTTCTTT
15	-	TRBV28	many	TRBJ2-2	CASTSSQAHTGELFF	TGTGCCAGCACATCGTCCCAGGCCCACACCGGGGAGCTGTTTTTT
14	-	TRBV5-1	few	TRBJ1-2	CASSPLGTDQGYTF	TGCGCCAGCAGCCCTCTTGGGACGGACCAGGGCTACACCTTC
14	-	TRBV30	-	TRBJ1-6	CAWSGGGNNSPLHF	TGTGCCTGGAGTGGTGGAGGGAATAATTCACCCCTCCACTTT
15	-	TRBV6-1	many	TRBJ2-3	CASSDQTRRTDTQYF	TGTGCCAGCAGTGATCAGACTAGGCGGACAGATACGCAGTATTTT
13	-	TRBV5-1	many	TRBJ1-2	CASSPEAFYGYTF	TGCGCCAGCAGCCCCGAAGCCTTCTATGGCTACACCTTC
15	TRBD1	TRBV24-1	many	TRBJ1-1	CATSDSRQGNTEAFF	TGTGCCACCAGTGATTCCCGACAGGGGAACACTGAAGCTTTCTTT
18	-	TRBV6-1	many	TRBJ1-2	CVSSESTQGVRLGYGYTF	TGTGTCAGCAGTGAGAGTACACAGGGAGTACGACTAGGCTATGGCTACACCTTC
15	-	TRBV28	few	TRBJ2-6	CASRARDGGANVLTF	TGTGCCAGCCGTGCTCGGGACGGTGGGGCCAACGTCCTGACTTTC
13	-	TRBV6-1	-	TRBJ1-5	CASFKRGAGPQHF	TGTGCCAGCTTTAAACGGGGGGCAGGGCCCCAGCATTTT
12	-	TRBV28	many	TRBJ1-2	CASSLNRYGYTF	TGTGCCAGCAGTTTAAACCGCTATGGCTACACCTTC
16	TRBD2	TRBV20-1	-	TRBJ2-3	CSAFPRRSGESDTQYF	TGCAGTGCGTTTCCGAGGAGGAGCGGGGAATCAGATACGCAGTATTTT
14	-	TRBV3-1	few	TRBJ1-2	CASSQGRGDYGYTF	TGTGCCAGCAGCCAAGGGCGGGGGGACTATGGCTACACCTTC
16	TRBD1	TRBV10-3	-	TRBJ2-2	CATSLGGQGTTGELFF	TGTGCCACCAGTCTTGGTGGACAGGGAACGACCGGGGAGCTGTTTTTT
15	-	TRBV6-1	many	TRBJ2-5	CASSDGARGGETQYF	TGTGCCAGCAGTGATGGGGCCAGGGGAGGCGAGACCCAGTACTTC
12	-	TRBV14	many	TRBJ1-2	CASSQVGDGYTF	TGTGCCAGCAGCCAAGTGGGCGATGGCTACACCTTC
14	TRBD1	TRBV20-1	few	TRBJ1-2	CSAPTGTGFYSYTF	TGCAGTGCCCCCACCGGGACAGGGTTCTATAGCTACACCTTC
13	-	TRBV10-3	many	TRBJ1-1	CACQPQGNTEAFF	TGTGCCTGTCAGCCGCAGGGAAACACTGAAGCTTTCTTT